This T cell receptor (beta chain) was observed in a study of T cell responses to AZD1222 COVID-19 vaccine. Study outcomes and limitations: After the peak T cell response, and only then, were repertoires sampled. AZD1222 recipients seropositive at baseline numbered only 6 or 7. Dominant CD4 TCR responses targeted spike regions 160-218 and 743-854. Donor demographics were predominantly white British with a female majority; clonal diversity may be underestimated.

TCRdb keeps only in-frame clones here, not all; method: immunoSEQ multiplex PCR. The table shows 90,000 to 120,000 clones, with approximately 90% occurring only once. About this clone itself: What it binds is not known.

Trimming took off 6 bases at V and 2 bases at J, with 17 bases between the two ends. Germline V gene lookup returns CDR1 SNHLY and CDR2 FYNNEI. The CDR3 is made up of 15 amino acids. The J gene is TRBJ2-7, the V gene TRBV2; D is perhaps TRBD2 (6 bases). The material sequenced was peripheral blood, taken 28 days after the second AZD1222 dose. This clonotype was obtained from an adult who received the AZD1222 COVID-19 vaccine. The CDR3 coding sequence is TGTGCCAGCAGCGCGGAGGGACGGACCACCTACGAGCAGTACTTC. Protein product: CASSAEGRTTYEQYF.